This record covers a single TCR beta chain. Its antigen is not known. Amplified regions were TCR beta CDR3 sequences from RNA transcripts. TCR CDR3 regions were first amplified by RT-PCR with HTBI primers. TCRdb recomputed calls from the multiplex PCR reads with MiXCR, one row per CDR3 protein. Counted here are about 610,000 distinct CDR3 sequences, about 43% occurring once; the ten biggest clones make up about 8%. These data belong to a study of T cells in Graves' hyperthyroidism and ophthalmopathy. Whole-study findings and limits: Stable hyperthyroidism was told apart from ophthalmopathy by a model built on 13 V-J features.

The CDR3 covers 15 residues. From germline, CDR1 is KGHDR and CDR2 SFDVKD. V lost 6 bases to trimming and J lost 3 bases; unmatched junction nucleotides: 7. The genes are TRBV24-1 and TRBJ1-2; 9 positions agree with TRBD1. This TCR was recovered from a woman aged 18 to 35 with Graves' hyperthyroidism. The sample taken for sequencing was peripheral blood or thyroid tissue (not recorded which). The CDR3 spells CATSKGTGSHYGYTF. The CDR3 bases are TGTGCCACCAGTAAGGGGACAGGGTCCCACTATGGCTACACCTTC.